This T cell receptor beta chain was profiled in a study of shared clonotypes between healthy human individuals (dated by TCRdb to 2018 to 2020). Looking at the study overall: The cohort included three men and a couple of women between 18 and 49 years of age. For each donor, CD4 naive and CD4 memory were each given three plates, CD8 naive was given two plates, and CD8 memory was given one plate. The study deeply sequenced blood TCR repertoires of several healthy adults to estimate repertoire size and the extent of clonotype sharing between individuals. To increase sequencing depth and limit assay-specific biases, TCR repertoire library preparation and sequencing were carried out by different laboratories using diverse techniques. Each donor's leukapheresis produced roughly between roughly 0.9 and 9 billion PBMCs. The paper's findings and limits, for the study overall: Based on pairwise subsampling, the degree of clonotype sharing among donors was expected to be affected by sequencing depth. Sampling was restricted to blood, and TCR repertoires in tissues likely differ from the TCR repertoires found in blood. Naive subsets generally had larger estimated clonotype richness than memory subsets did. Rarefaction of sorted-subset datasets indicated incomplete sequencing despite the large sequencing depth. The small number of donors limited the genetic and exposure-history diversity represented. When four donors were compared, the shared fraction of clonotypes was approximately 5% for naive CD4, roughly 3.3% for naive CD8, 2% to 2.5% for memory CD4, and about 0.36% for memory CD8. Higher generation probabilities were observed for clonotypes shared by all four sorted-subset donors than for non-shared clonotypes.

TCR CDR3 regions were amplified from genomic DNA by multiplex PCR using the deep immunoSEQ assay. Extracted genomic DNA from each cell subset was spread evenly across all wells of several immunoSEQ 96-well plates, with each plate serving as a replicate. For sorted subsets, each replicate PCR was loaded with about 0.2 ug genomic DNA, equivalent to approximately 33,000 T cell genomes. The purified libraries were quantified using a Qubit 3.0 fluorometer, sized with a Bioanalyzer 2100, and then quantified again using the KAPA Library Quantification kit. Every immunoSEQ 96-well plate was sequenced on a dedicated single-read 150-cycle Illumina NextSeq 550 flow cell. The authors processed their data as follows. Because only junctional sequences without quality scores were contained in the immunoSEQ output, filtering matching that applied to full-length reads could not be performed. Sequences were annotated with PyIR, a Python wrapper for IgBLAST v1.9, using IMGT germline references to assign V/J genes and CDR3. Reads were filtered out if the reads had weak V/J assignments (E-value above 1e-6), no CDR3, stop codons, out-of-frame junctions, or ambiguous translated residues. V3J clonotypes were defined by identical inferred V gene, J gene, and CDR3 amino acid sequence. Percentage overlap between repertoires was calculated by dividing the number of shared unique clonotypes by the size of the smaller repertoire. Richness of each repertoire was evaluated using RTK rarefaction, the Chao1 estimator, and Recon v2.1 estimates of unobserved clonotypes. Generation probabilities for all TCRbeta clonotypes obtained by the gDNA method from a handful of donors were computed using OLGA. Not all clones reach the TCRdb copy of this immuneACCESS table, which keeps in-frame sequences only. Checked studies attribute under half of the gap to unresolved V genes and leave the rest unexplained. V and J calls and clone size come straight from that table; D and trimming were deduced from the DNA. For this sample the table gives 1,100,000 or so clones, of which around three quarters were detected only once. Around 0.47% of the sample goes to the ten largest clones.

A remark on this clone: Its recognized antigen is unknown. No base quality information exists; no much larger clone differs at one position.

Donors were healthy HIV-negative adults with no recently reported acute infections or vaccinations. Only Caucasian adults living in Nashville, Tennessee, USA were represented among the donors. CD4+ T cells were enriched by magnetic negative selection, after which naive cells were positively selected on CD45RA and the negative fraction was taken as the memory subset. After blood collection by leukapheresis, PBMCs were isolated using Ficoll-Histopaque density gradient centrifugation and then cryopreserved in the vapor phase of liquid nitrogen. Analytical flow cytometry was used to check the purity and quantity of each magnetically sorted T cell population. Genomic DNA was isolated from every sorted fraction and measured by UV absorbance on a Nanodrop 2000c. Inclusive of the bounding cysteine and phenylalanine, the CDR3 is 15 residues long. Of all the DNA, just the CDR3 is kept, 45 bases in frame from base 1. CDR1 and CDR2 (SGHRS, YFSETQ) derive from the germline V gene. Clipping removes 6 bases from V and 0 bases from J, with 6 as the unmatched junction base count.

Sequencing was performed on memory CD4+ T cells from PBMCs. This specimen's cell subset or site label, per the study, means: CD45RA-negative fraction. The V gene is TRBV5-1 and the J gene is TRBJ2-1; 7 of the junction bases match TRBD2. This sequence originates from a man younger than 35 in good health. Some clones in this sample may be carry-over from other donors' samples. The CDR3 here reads CASTNPSGSYNEQFF. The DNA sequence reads TGCGCCAGCACAAACCCTAGCGGCTCCTACAATGAGCAGTTCTTC. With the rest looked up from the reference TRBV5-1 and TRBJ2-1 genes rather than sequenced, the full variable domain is KAGVTQTPRYLIKTRGQQVTLSCSPISGHRSVSWYQQTPGQGLQFLFEYFSETQRNKGNFPGRFSGRQFSNSRSEMNVSTLELGDSALYLCASTNPSGSYNEQFFGPGTRLTVL.